This T cell receptor beta chain was recorded in a study of cytotoxic CD8 clonotypes in ibrutinib-treated CLL. Study-level information: Timing of response sample collection was a median about twelve months after treatment start, with a range of 6 to 36. When averaged across all of the samples, the counts came to approximately 250,000 productive templates and about 95,000 productive rearrangements.

Whole-study findings and limits: The clonality rise at ibrutinib response reflected private clonotype expansion.

The CDR3 loop spans 12 amino acids. The V end lost 6 bases, the J end lost 14 bases, and 14 bases lay between the germline ends. Germline assignment: CDR1 SGHDN and CDR2 FVKESK. Repertoires were generated with immunoSEQ multiplex PCR, while TCRdb's copy carries only in-frame clones and drops some. The table includes over 120,000 clones, around 76% detected once. This clone turned up a few times. Its antigen is not known. Sequencing used PBMCs, obtained after 24 months of ibrutinib treatment. This chain uses TRBV14 with TRBJ1-6, with D unclear. The clonotype was recovered from a human donor with chronic lymphocytic leukemia. In nucleotides, the CDR3 is TGTGCCAGCAGGCAGAACGTGGGCACCCTCCACTTT. It translates to CASRQNVGTLHF.